The 17 T cell receptor beta chains below were found in one sample sequenced in a study of OX40 agonist ivuxolimab in advanced cancers. Library preparation was by the immunoSEQ multiplex PCR assay. Held by TCRdb, this immuneACCESS table contains in-frame sequences only and omits some clones. Under half of the omission traces to an unresolved V gene where checked; the cause of the rest is unknown. The table for this sample lists some 130,000 clones; 80% to 90% of them were counted only once. Around 0.57% of the sample lies in the top ten. The sample here was CD4+ or CD8+ T cells sorted from blood, taken in a trial of the OX40 agonist ivuxolimab. The receptor set was obtained from an adult with an advanced solid tumor such as melanoma, head and neck, liver or kidney cancer.

Worth noting for this clone: In the same sample, other DNA sequences code for this CDR3. CDR3 nucleotides: TGTGCCAGCAGTTCCAGGGCCCAAAATCAGCCCCAGCATTTT. Translated, it gives CASSSRAQNQPQHF. The chain joins TRBV7-6 to TRBJ1-5; TRBD1 is a possible D gene (5 bases). Germline assignment: CDR1 SGHVS and CDR2 FNYEAQ. V was shortened by 6 bases and J by 4 bases, with 13 bases between the two germline ends. The CDR3 extends over 14 amino acids.

This chain connects TRBV4-2 to TRBJ2-7; possibly TRBD2 for D (6 bases). The CDR3 runs 18 residues. V was clipped by 0 bases and J by 0 bases, with 18 bases between them. CDR1 LGHNA and CDR2 YNFKEQ come from the germline V gene. As DNA, the CDR3 is TGTGCCAGCAGCCAAGATAGTCTAGCGATGTCCAGCTCCTACGAGCAGTACTTC. It codes for CASSQDSLAMSSSYEQYF.

V and J are TRBV28 and TRBJ2-7, with D perhaps matching TRBD2 (6 bases). This CDR3 contains 15 residues. The ends were cut back, 3 bases at V and 5 bases at J, with 17 bases in the middle. Germline V gives CDR1 MDHEN, CDR2 SYDVKM. DNA of the CDR3: TGTGCCAGCAGTTTGTTTACCGGGGGTACCGACGAGCAGTACTTC. Amino acid sequence: CASSLFTGGTDEQYF.

V gene TRBV30 combines with J gene TRBJ1-1, with D possibly TRBD1 on 6 matching bases. Between the trimmed V and J ends, which lost 3 bases and 6 bases, there was a span of 20 bases. The CDR3 loop spans 15 amino acids. CDR1 is GTSNPN, CDR2 SVGIG, per germline (reference sequence). The CDR3 coding sequence is TGTGCCTGGAGAGGGACAAGGGGTCAAGACGCTGAAGCTTTCTTT. Amino acids: CAWRGTRGQDAEAFF.

The genes are TRBV28 and TRBJ1-5; TRBD1 matches at 9 bases. The V gene's germline CDR1 is MDHEN and CDR2 SYDVKM. V lost 6 bases and J lost 6; bases outside the gene matches: 9. This CDR3 comprises 15 residues. The CDR3 loop reads CASSPGQGGPQPQHF. The CDR3 DNA reads TGTGCCAGCAGCCCGGGACAGGGTGGGCCTCAGCCCCAGCATTTT.

V and J are TRBV30 and TRBJ1-1; no firm D call. Germline V gene data show CDR1 as GTSNPN and CDR2 as SVGIG (reference sequence). CDR3 size: 12 residues. The ends were cut back, 2 bases at V and 11 bases at J, with 15 bases in the middle. The chain's CDR3 is CAWSPGFLGAFF. The CDR3 DNA reads as TGTGCCTGGAGTCCCGGATTCCTCGGGGCTTTCTTT.

The gene calls are TRBV25-1 and TRBJ1-2; 8 positions agree with TRBD1. Germline V gene sequence: CDR1 MGHDK, CDR2 SYGVNS. The CDR3 spans 15 residues. The V segment lost 8 bases and the J segment 8 bases; nucleotides outside the gene matches: 16. The CDR3 spells CASLSGGQGRGGYTF. The DNA of the CDR3 is TGTGCCAGCTTGAGTGGAGGACAGGGAAGGGGCGGCTACACCTTC.

This sequence joins TRBV5-4 and TRBJ2-7; 7 nucleotides match TRBD1. The J segment lost 2 bases and the V segment lost 3 bases, leaving 2 bases of the junction unmatched. Germline values: CDR1 SGHNT, CDR2 YYREEE (reference sequence). The CDR3 runs 13 residues. The chain's CDR3 is CASSSTGTYEQYF. The CDR3 DNA sequence: TGTGCCAGCAGCTCGACAGGGACCTACGAGCAGTACTTC.

This chain connects TRBV9 to TRBJ2-5; 11 nucleotides line up with TRBD2. Trimming removed 3 bases from V and 8 bases from J; junction bases left unmatched: 9. This CDR3 has 15 residues. Germline assignment: CDR1 SGDLS and CDR2 YYNGEE. The DNA for the CDR3 is TGTGCCAGCAGCGATAGGGGGACTAGCGGTGGAACCCAGTACTTC. As protein: CASSDRGTSGGTQYF.

The rearrangement joins TRBV25-1 to TRBJ2-1; 9 bases align to TRBD1. V shed 4 bases and J 9 bases; nucleotides not matched to a gene: 7. CDR1 is MGHDK, CDR2 SYGVNS, per germline. CDR3 length: 14 residues. The CDR3, as DNA: TGTGCCAGCAGTGTGACAGGGGGTGGATTTGAGCAGTTCTTC. Translation gives CASSVTGGGFEQFF.

This rearrangement joins TRBV28 to TRBJ2-3; no firm D call. The V gene's germline CDR1 is MDHEN and CDR2 SYDVKM. With 9 bases removed from V and 0 bases from J, the gap between germline ends came to 16 bases. CDR3 length: 15 amino acids. The CDR3 nucleotides read TGTGCCAGTCCTCCCTCCGCTTCTAGCACAGATACGCAGTATTTT. Translation gives CASPPSASSTDTQYF.

This clone has just a few counts. The V gene is TRBV27, the J gene TRBJ2-1; tentatively, D is TRBD1 (6 bases). Between the trimmed V and J ends, which lost 6 bases and 0 bases, there was a span of 15 bases. Germline values: CDR1 MNHEY, CDR2 SMNVEV (reference sequence). This CDR3 contains 16 residues. The CDR3 DNA reads TGTGCCAGCAGGGGAGTGGGGGCCATCTCCTACAATGAGCAGTTCTTC. Protein sequence: CASRGVGAISYNEQFF.

This clone was counted only a few times. The chain recombines TRBV5-4 with TRBJ2-5; weak D call: TRBD1 (5 bases). The V end lost 3 bases, the J end lost 3 bases, and 12 bases lay between the germline ends. Germline CDR1 is SGHNT and CDR2 is YYREEE (reference sequence). The CDR3 covers 14 residues. CDR3 sequence: CASSSPTGKETQYF. CDR3 DNA: TGTGCCAGCAGCTCCCCTACAGGAAAAGAGACCCAGTACTTC. The full variable domain, completed using reference TRBV5-4 and TRBJ2-5, is ETGVTQSPTHLIKTRGQQVTLRCSSQSGHNTVSWYQQALGQGPQFIFQYYREEENGRGNFPPRFSGLQFPNYSSELNVNALELDDSALYLCASSSPTGKETQYFGPGTRLLVL.

The rearrangement uses TRBV19 and TRBJ2-5, with D perhaps being TRBD1 or TRBD2 (6 bases each). Germline CDR1 is LNHDA and CDR2 is SQIVND (reference sequence). The CDR3 has 14 residues. Trimming left V 3 bases short and J 5 bases short, with 13 bases between. The CDR3 loop is CASSIIGGRETQYF. The CDR3 DNA follows: TGTGCCAGTAGTATTATCGGGGGCCGGGAGACCCAGTACTTC.

This chain uses TRBV5-6 with TRBJ2-1, with D perhaps TRBD1 (6 bases). V was trimmed by 2 bases and J by 4 bases, leaving 13 bases between them. From germline, CDR1 is SGHDT and CDR2 YYEEEE. The CDR3 has 15 residues. CDR3 loop: CASSFGGAGYNEQFF. CDR3 nucleotides: TGTGCCAGCAGCTTTGGGGGCGCTGGGTACAATGAGCAGTTCTTC.

This clone was seen more than once but under ten times. The gene calls are TRBV10-3 and TRBJ2-2; D unresolved. V lost 7 bases, J lost 9 bases, and 9 bases lay in between. CDR1 is ENHRY and CDR2 is SYGVKD in the germline V gene. The CDR3 is made up of 11 amino acids. For the CDR3, the DNA is TGTGCCATCACTGGGAACAGGGAGCTGTTTTTT. This encodes CAITGNRELFF.

The chain recombines TRBV6-5 with TRBJ2-7; 7 positions match TRBD2. Germline CDR1 and CDR2: MNHEY and SVGAGI. There are 14 residues in the CDR3. The trim removed 7 bases at V and 3 bases at J, leaving 9 bases unmatched. DNA for the CDR3: TGTGCCAGCACCCGGGGGGAGGGTCTCTACGAGCAGTACTTC. This sequence encodes CASTRGEGLYEQYF.